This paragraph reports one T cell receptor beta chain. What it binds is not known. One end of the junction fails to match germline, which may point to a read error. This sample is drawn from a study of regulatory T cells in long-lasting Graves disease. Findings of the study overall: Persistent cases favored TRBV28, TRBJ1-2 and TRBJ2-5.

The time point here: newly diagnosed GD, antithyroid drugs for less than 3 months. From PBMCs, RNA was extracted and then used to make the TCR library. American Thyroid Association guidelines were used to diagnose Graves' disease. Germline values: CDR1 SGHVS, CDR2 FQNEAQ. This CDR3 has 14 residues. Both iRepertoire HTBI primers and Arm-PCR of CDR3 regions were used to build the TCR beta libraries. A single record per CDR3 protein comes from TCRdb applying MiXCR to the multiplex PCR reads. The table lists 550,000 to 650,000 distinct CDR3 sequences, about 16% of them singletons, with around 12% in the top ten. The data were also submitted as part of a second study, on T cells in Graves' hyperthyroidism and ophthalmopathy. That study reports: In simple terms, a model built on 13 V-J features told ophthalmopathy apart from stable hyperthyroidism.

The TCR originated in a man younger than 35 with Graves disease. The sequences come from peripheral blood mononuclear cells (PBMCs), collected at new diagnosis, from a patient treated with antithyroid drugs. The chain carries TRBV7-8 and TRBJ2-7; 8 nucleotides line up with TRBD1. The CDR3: CASGLGGRGLEQYF. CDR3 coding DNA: TGTGCCAGCGGCTTAGGTGGCAGGGGGCTCGAGCAGTACTTC.